Here is one T cell receptor (beta chain) with its context. Together with a sample-barcoded 5' primer, a J-beta primer mix was included in a second PCR lasting roughly 6 to 12 cycles. TCRdb analysed the 5' RACE reads with MiXCR anew, one entry per CDR3 protein. The top ten hold about 21% of the sample, which has 1.8 million or so distinct CDR3 sequences, 35% to 50% seen once. This specimen belongs to a study of blood T cells in healthy people across ages. Germline loops: CDR1 SGHTA, CDR2 FQGTGA. CDR3 size: 12 residues. The ends were cut back, 10 bases at V and 7 bases at J, with 16 bases in the middle.

Specimen: blood. The origin of this receptor is a human donor in good health. The chain couples TRBV7-3 to TRBJ1-1; a weak D match, TRBD1 (6 bases). CDR3: CANREREGEAFF. DNA for the CDR3: TGTGCCAACAGGGAGCGGGAAGGTGAAGCTTTCTTT.